This entry lists 28 T cell receptor beta chains sequenced from one sample in a study of blood T cell repertoires in COVID-19. Profiled with immunoSEQ multiplex PCR; TCRdb holds only in-frame clones, not every one. Here the sample spans over 65,000 clones, around nine tenths being singletons. Input material: peripheral blood. The source is a man at least 80 years old with COVID-19, enrolled during active disease.

This clone was observed at least ten times. The V call is TRBV6-2 or TRBV6-3, the J call TRBJ1-5; 7 bases align to TRBD1. Trimming cost V 0 bases and J 0 bases; bases outside gene matches: 11. This CDR3 comprises 19 residues. Germline V lookup: CDR1 MNHEY, CDR2 SVGEGT. CDR3 coding DNA: TGTGCCAGCAGTTACTCGACAGGGAACTATGGGTTTAGCAATCAGCCCCAGCATTTT. Its protein is CASSYSTGNYGFSNQPQHF.

This clone has a single count. The chain recombines TRBV5-1 with TRBJ1-1, with 10 bases fitting TRBD1. The CDR3 contains 14 residues. The ends lost 4 bases at V and 3 bases at J; junction bases unmatched: 3. From germline, CDR1 is SGHRS and CDR2 YFSETQ. CDR3 sequence: CASSHGTGDTEAFF. DNA of the CDR3: TGCGCCAGCAGCCACGGGACAGGGGACACTGAAGCTTTCTTT.

This clone was observed a few times. The genes are TRBV4-3 and TRBJ2-7; 8 bases align to TRBD1. The V segment lost 0 bases and the J segment 3 bases; nucleotides outside the gene matches: 4. Germline V CDR1 and CDR2: LGHNA, YSLEER. The CDR3 extends over 15 amino acids. The CDR3 sequence: CASSQDWTGNYEQYF. As DNA, the CDR3 is TGCGCCAGCAGCCAAGATTGGACAGGGAACTACGAGCAGTACTTC.

This rearrangement joins TRBV18 to TRBJ1-1; 8 nucleotides align to TRBD1. J was trimmed by 2 bases and V by 5 bases; bases with no gene match: 4. Germline V gives CDR1 KGHSH, CDR2 LQKENI. There are 14 residues in the CDR3. The CDR3 coding sequence is TGTGCCAGCTCATTGGACAGGGCAAACACTGAAGCTTTCTTT. Translation gives CASSLDRANTEAFF. The whole variable domain, filled in from reference TRBV18 and TRBJ1-1, reads NAGVMQNPRHLVRRRGQEARLRCSPMKGHSHVYWYRQLPEEGLKFMVYLQKENIIDESGMPKERFSAEFPKEGPSILRIQQVVRGDSAAYFCASSLDRANTEAFFGQGTRLTVV.

The CDR3 bases are TGCGCCAGCAGCTTGGGGACTACTGGCTACACCTTC. It encodes CASSLGTTGYTF. This rearrangement joins TRBV5-1 to TRBJ1-2, with unresolved D. Trimming removed 0 bases at V and 7 bases at J, with 7 bases between. CDR3 size: 12 residues. Germline loops: CDR1 SGHRS, CDR2 YFSETQ. Full variable domain (outside the CDR3, taken from reference TRBV5-1 and TRBJ1-2): KAGVTQTPRYLIKTRGQQVTLSCSPISGHRSVSWYQQTPGQGLQFLFEYFSETQRNKGNFPGRFSGRQFSNSRSEMNVSTLELGDSALYLCASSLGTTGYTFGSGTRLTVV.

The DNA for the CDR3 is TGTGCCAGCAGCTTGCAGGGGGCCTCTGGCTACACCTTC. Translation: CASSLQGASGYTF. This sequence joins TRBV5-4 and TRBJ1-2; TRBD1 agrees at 8 bases. From germline, CDR1 is SGHNT and CDR2 YYREEE (reference sequence). Trimming took 1 base from V and 7 from J; bases not matched to a gene: 3. The CDR3 runs 13 residues.

The chain carries TRBV10-2 and TRBJ1-1; 8 bases map to TRBD1. The CDR3 has 13 residues. J was trimmed by 3 bases and V by 6 bases; bases with no gene match: 3. Germline values: CDR1 WSHSY, CDR2 SAAADI. The CDR3 region is CASRQGEDTEAFF. DNA of the CDR3: TGCGCCAGCAGACAGGGGGAGGACACTGAAGCTTTCTTT.

The chain joins TRBV6-5 to TRBJ1-6; no clear D. CDR1 is MNHEY and CDR2 is SVGAGI in the germline V gene. This CDR3 contains 14 residues. V lost 10 bases, J lost 3 bases, and 13 bases lay in between. The CDR3, as DNA: TGTGCCACGACCGACGGAGACTATAATTCACCCCTCCACTTT. It translates to CATTDGDYNSPLHF.

This clone was observed a handful of times. This CDR3 reads CASSLAETLAGIYNEQFF. CDR3 DNA: TGTGCCAGCAGCTTAGCGGAGACTCTTGCCGGTATCTACAATGAGCAGTTCTTC. This chain joins TRBV11-1 and TRBJ2-1; D is uncertain. Germline V CDR1 and CDR2: SGHAT, FQDESV (reference sequence). CDR3 length equals 18 residues. V lost 0 bases, J lost 3 bases, and 18 bases lay in between.

The chain is built from TRBV2 and TRBJ1-5; 8 nucleotides match TRBD1. The CDR3 totals 13 residues. Germline-derived CDR1 and CDR2 are SNHLY and FYNNEI. V shed 11 bases, J shed 3 bases, and the junction held 6 bases outside the gene matches. CDR3 in DNA: TGTGCCGGAAGACAGGGGTTCAATCAGCCCCAGCATTTT. Translated, it gives CAGRQGFNQPQHF.

This clone showed up just a few times. The rearrangement joins TRBV7-8 to TRBJ1-5, with D maybe TRBD1 (5 bases). Between the trimmed V and J ends, which lost 4 bases and 3 bases, there was a span of 13 bases. The CDR3 runs to 15 residues. Germline V CDR1 and CDR2: SGHVS, FQNEAQ. The CDR3 loop reads CASSYAGGVNQPQHF. In DNA, the CDR3 is TGTGCCAGCAGCTACGCCGGGGGGGTCAATCAGCCCCAGCATTTT.

This sequence joins TRBV5-4 and TRBJ1-5; TRBD1 is a possible D gene (5 bases). The CDR3 totals 19 residues. Trimming pared 4 bases from V and 6 bases from J, leaving 29 bases between. Germline values: CDR1 SGHNT, CDR2 YYREEE (reference sequence). The CDR3 bases are TGTGCCAGCAGCACCCCCACACCACATACGGGGGTGTGGTGTCAGCCCCAGCATTTT. Translated, it gives CASSTPTPHTGVWCQPQHF. Full variable domain (outside the CDR3, taken from reference TRBV5-4 and TRBJ1-5): ETGVTQSPTHLIKTRGQQVTLRCSSQSGHNTVSWYQQALGQGPQFIFQYYREEENGRGNFPPRFSGLQFPNYSSELNVNALELDDSALYLCASSTPTPHTGVWCQPQHFGDGTRLSIL.

This chain links TRBV18 with TRBJ2-5; 7 bases agree with TRBD2. CDR1 is KGHSH, CDR2 LQKENI, per germline. There are 14 residues in the CDR3. The ends lost 6 bases at V and 5 bases at J; junction bases unmatched: 9. The CDR3 protein is CASSLSGNGETQYF. The CDR3 DNA follows: TGTGCCAGCTCCCTGAGCGGGAATGGGGAGACCCAGTACTTC.

A few counts support this clone. This sample includes further DNA sequences coding for the same CDR3. The CDR3 nucleotides are TGTGCCAGCAGCGATGGACAGGGCTCAGGCTACACCTTC. Translated: CASSDGQGSGYTF. The chain joins TRBV9 to TRBJ1-2; 8 bases are shared with TRBD1. The CDR3 length is 13 residues. V lost 3 bases to trimming and J lost 8 bases; unmatched junction nucleotides: 6. Germline CDR1 is SGDLS and CDR2 is YYNGEE.

J is TRBJ1-2 and V is TRBV5-1; 9 positions match TRBD1. Per the germline V gene, CDR1 is SGHRS and CDR2 is YFSETQ. V lost 3 bases to trimming and J lost 7 bases; unmatched junction nucleotides: 4. The CDR3 length is 13 residues. This CDR3 reads CASSWDRATGYTF. The CDR3 region has the DNA TGCGCCAGCAGCTGGGACAGGGCGACTGGCTACACCTTC.

V gene TRBV12-2 combines with J gene TRBJ1-6; TRBD1 is the table's D call, not checked against the DNA. TRBV12-2 is classified as a pseudogene. The CDR3 spans 17 residues. Written as DNA, the CDR3 is TGTGCAAGTCGCTCCCTCATGGCGGACAGGCCTAATTCACCCCTCCACTTT. Protein: CASRSLMADRPNSPLHF.

Only one count was recorded for this clone. The V call is TRBV7-8, the J call TRBJ2-7; D is undetermined. Germline V lookup: CDR1 SGHVS, CDR2 FQNEAQ. This CDR3 has 12 amino acids. Trimming removed 5 bases at V and 1 base at J, with 6 bases between. CDR3: CASSPLSYEQYF. The CDR3 DNA reads TGTGCCAGCAGCCCACTTTCCTACGAGCAGTACTTC.

V gene TRBV9 combines with J gene TRBJ2-6, with a weak D call TRBD2 (6 bases). Germline-derived CDR1 and CDR2 are SGDLS and YYNGEE. This CDR3 contains 16 residues. V lost 0 bases to trimming and J lost 1 base, with 8 bases between them. The CDR3 reads CASSVVRGSGANVLTF. For the CDR3, the DNA is TGTGCCAGCAGCGTAGTTCGGGGGTCTGGGGCCAACGTCCTGACTTTC.

The rearrangement links TRBV9 to TRBJ1-5, with D maybe TRBD1 (6 bases). V lost 1 base to trimming and J lost 3 bases, with 11 bases between them. The CDR3 covers 15 residues. Looked up from germline, CDR1 is SGDLS and CDR2 is YYNGEE. DNA of the CDR3: TGTGCCAGCAGCGTAACAGGGTCTAACAATCAGCCCCAGCATTTT. It yields the protein CASSVTGSNNQPQHF.

This chain uses TRBV3-1 (or the pseudogene TRBV3-2) with TRBJ2-7, with 7 nucleotides matching TRBD2. Germline CDR1 reads LGHDT; CDR2 reads YNNKEL (reference sequence). With 4 bases clipped from V and 3 bases from J, the junction kept 9 bases outside the gene matches. CDR3 length: 15 residues. CDR3: CASSPGGRGDYEQYF. CDR3 DNA sequence: TGTGCCAGCAGCCCCGGTGGGAGGGGCGACTACGAGCAGTACTTC.

This rearrangement joins TRBV4-1 to TRBJ1-2, with D possibly being TRBD1 (6 bases). The CDR3 covers 15 residues. V was clipped by 2 bases and J by 0 bases, with 10 bases between them. CDR1 MGHRA and CDR2 YSYEKL come from the germline V gene. In DNA, the CDR3 is TGCGCCAGCAGCCAAACAGGGAGTACTAACTATGGCTACACCTTC. This gives the protein CASSQTGSTNYGYTF.

The rearrangement links TRBV6-5 to TRBJ1-3; 7 bases map to TRBD1. The germline CDR1 and CDR2 sequences are MNHEY and SVGAGI. This CDR3 has 15 residues. J lost 4 bases, V lost 6 bases, and 9 bases had no gene match. The CDR3: CASSSKGAAGNTIYF. The CDR3 DNA sequence: TGTGCCAGCAGCTCGAAGGGGGCCGCGGGAAACACCATATATTTT.

This chain connects TRBV19 to TRBJ1-5, with 7 bases lining up with TRBD1. Germline CDR1 and CDR2: LNHDA and SQIVND (reference sequence). The CDR3 consists of 15 residues. J lost 0 bases, V lost 6 bases, and 5 bases had no gene match. CDR3 nucleotides: TGTGCCAGTAGCGGGACAGCATATAGCAATCAGCCCCAGCATTTT. Translated: CASSGTAYSNQPQHF. Variable domain in full (rest from reference TRBV19 and TRBJ1-5): DGGITQSPKYLFRKEGQNVTLSCEQNLNHDAMYWYRQDPGQGLRLIYYSQIVNDFQKGDIAEGYSVSREKKESFPLTVTSAQKNPTAFYLCASSGTAYSNQPQHFGDGTRLSIL.

Here the CDR3 DNA reads TGTGCCAGCAGCCAAGAAGACAGGGTTGGGCAGTTCTTC. It codes for CASSQEDRVGQFF. The chain recombines TRBV4-2 with TRBJ2-1; 7 bases align to TRBD1. V gave up 0 bases and J gave up 12 bases; unmatched junction bases: 5. There are 13 residues in the CDR3. Germline CDR1 and CDR2: LGHNA and YNFKEQ.

The genes are TRBV10-2 and TRBJ2-7; 9 bases are a match to TRBD1. J was trimmed by 3 bases and V by 7 bases; bases with no gene match: 7. This CDR3 has 14 amino acids. Germline V gives CDR1 WSHSY, CDR2 SAAADI. The CDR3 DNA follows: TGCGCCAGCATAGGACAGGGGACGGACTACGAGCAGTACTTC. It translates to CASIGQGTDYEQYF.

The chain combines TRBV20-1 with TRBJ1-2; unclear D gene. The germline CDR1 and CDR2 sequences are DFQATT and SNEGSKA (reference sequence). The CDR3 runs 11 residues. The V and J ends lost 4 bases and 4 bases respectively, with 7 bases between them. CDR3 protein: CSAKDIYGYTF. The CDR3 region has the DNA TGCAGTGCTAAAGACATCTATGGCTACACCTTC.

V and J are TRBV12-3 or TRBV12-4 and TRBJ1-1, with 9 bases that match TRBD1. Trimming cost V 7 bases and J 11 bases; bases outside gene matches: 11. This CDR3 region has 13 residues. CDR3 coding DNA: TGTGCCAGCAACCTACAGGGGGCATGGGGGGCTTTCTTT. This gives the protein CASNLQGAWGAFF.

This clone turned up a few times. The chain is built from TRBV27 and TRBJ1-5; maybe TRBD1 (5 bases). The CDR3 sequence is 13 residues long. Per the germline V gene, CDR1 is MNHEY and CDR2 is SMNVEV (reference sequence). V lost 4 bases and J 9 bases, leaving 13 bases between the germline ends. CDR3 sequence: CASSYQGKRPQHF. DNA for the CDR3: TGTGCCAGCAGTTACCAGGGCAAGAGGCCCCAGCATTTT.